The sequence of this T cell receptor (beta chain) was determined in a study of vaccination and CD4 T cells after COVID-19. Study information: Convalescent patients had positive nasal swab PCR results for SARS-CoV-2. Disease was mild in about nine and severe in one. Study outcomes and limitations: There was no significant change from around 19 to 38 median reactive clonotypes.

Sequenced with the Oncomine TCR Beta short-read assay was DNA taken from cultured CD4+ T cells. TCRdb ran MiXCR on the PCR reads and lists one entry per CDR3 protein. The sample lists under 20,000 distinct CDR3 sequences, roughly half occurring once. Treatment in this sample: approximately nine-day PBMC culture with coronavirus spike peptide pools or control peptides (ViraFEST assay). Expansion of antigen-specific T cells with peptide pools by ViraFEST preceded sequencing of TCRs. Regarding this clonotype: Its antigen is not identified.

The V end was cut by 3 bases, the J end by 4 bases, with 12 bases between. The germline CDR1 and CDR2 sequences are LNHDA and SQIVND (reference sequence). The CDR3 runs 14 residues. The TCR sequence derives from a human donor who had recovered from COVID-19. Sequencing was carried out using CD4+ T cells from blood, cultured in vitro. The rearrangement joins TRBV19 to TRBJ1-2; possible D gene TRBD1, 5 bases. The CDR3 nucleotides are TGTGCCAGTAGTATGGAATGGACATCCTATGGCTACACCTTC. Protein: CASSMEWTSYGYTF.